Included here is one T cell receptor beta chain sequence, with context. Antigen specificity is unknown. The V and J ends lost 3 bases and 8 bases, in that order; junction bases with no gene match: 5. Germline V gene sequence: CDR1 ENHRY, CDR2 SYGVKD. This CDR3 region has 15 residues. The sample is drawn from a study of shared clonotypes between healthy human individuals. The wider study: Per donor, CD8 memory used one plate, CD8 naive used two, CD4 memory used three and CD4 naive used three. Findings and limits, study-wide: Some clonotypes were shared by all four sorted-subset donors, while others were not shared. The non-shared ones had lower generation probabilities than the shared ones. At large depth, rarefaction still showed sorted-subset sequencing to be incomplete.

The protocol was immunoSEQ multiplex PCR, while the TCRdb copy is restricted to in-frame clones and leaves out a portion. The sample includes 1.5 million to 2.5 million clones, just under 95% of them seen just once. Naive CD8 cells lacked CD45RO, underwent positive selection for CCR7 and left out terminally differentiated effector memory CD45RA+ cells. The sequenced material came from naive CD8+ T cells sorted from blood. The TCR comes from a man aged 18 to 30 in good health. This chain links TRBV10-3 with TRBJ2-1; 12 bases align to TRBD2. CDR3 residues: CAISEKLAGGHEQFF. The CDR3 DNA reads TGTGCCATCAGTGAAAAGCTAGCGGGAGGGCATGAGCAGTTCTTC.